The clone carrying this T cell receptor beta chain was seen ten or more times. The sample originates from a study of blood T cells in healthy people across ages. Germline V lookup: CDR1 SGHRS, CDR2 YFSETQ. With 1 base removed from V and 4 bases from J, the gap between germline ends came to 19 bases. The CDR3 extends over 17 amino acids. For the second PCR, which ran for 7 to 11 cycles, a sample-barcoded 5' primer and a J-beta primer mix were used. TCRdb re-called the 5' RACE reads with MiXCR, one entry per CDR3 protein. Here the sample spans approximately 810,000 distinct CDR3 sequences, approximately 35% being singletons.

The clonotype originates from a man between 18 and 35 years old in good health. Sequencing input: blood. The chain carries TRBV5-1 and TRBJ2-3, with TRBD1 as a possible D gene (6 bases). CDR3 coding DNA: TGCGCCAGCAGCTTGAAGTCAGGGGAAACGAGGGCAGATACGCAGTATTTT. Protein sequence: CASSLKSGETRADTQYF.